This T cell receptor (beta chain) was observed in a study of shared clonotypes between healthy human individuals. At the level of the study: Aged 18 to 49, the donors were a couple of women and three men.

The trim removed 7 bases at V and 6 bases at J, leaving 16 bases unmatched. CDR1 LNHDA and CDR2 SQIVND come from the germline V gene (reference sequence). CDR3 length equals 19 residues. Per the study methods: Junction-only immunoSEQ data arrived without quality scores, meaning filtering differed. Clones were sequenced by immunoSEQ multiplex PCR, and TCRdb holds only the in-frame ones, with some missing. V and J calls and clone size are given by that table; D and trimming were obtained from the DNA. The repertoire holds about 2 million clones, with 95% as singletons. Donors, without exception, were Caucasian adults residing in Nashville, Tennessee.

The sequence was collected from a man aged 18 to 30 in good health. The sample taken for sequencing was naive CD4+ T cells sorted from blood. Subset given: CD45RA+ positively selected. The rearrangement joins TRBV19 to TRBJ2-3, with 16 bases matching TRBD2. The CDR3 sequence: CASTDGGLAGGPGLDTQYF. The DNA for the CDR3 is TGTGCCAGTACCGATGGGGGACTAGCGGGAGGGCCGGGCCTTGATACGCAGTATTTT.